A single T cell receptor (beta chain) is shown here with its context. The data stem from a study of blood T cell repertoires in COVID-19. Across the study: Whether acute or convalescent, the COVID-19 samples came from the United States, Italy and Spain. Sample material is recorded as cDNA or gDNA derived from T cells, B-cell-depleted T cells, or PBMCs.

TCRdb's copy holds only in-frame clones and misses some; the assay was immunoSEQ multiplex PCR. Of around 480,000 clones listed, roughly nine tenths are singletons. In germline, CDR1 is MGHRA, CDR2 YSYEKL. V was trimmed by 4 bases and J by 4 bases, leaving 19 bases between them. The CDR3 runs to 16 residues. This TCR was sampled from a woman aged 18-29 years who had recovered from COVID-19. The rearrangement uses TRBV4-1 and TRBJ2-5; maybe TRBD1 (8 bases). The sequencing input was PBMCs or T cells enriched from blood (not recorded which). In DNA, the CDR3 is TGCGCCAGCAGCCTAGACAGGGGACGCGGGGGAGAGACCCAGTACTTC. Amino acids: CASSLDRGRGGETQYF.